A single sample is the source of the 25 T cell receptor beta chains below, sequenced in a study of patients and donors after allogeneic stem cell transplantation. TCRdb redid the calling of the RT-PCR reads with MiXCR, one entry per CDR3 protein. The sample records 920,000 or so distinct CDR3 sequences, around 17% being singletons. The sequencing sample was made of blood, either unsorted or a sorted T cell fraction (not recorded which). These receptor sequences come from a human donor who was either an allogeneic HSCT recipient or a stem cell or donor lymphocyte infusion donor (not recorded which). It is not recorded whose cells these are; they may come from a transplant donor.

The sample holds a few counts of this clonotype. The chain is built from TRBV6-1 and TRBJ1-2, with D possibly matching TRBD1 (6 bases). Germline V gene data show CDR1 as MNHNS and CDR2 as SASEGT. CDR3 length: 13 amino acids. Trimming pared 7 bases from V and 4 bases from J, leaving 13 bases between. The CDR3, as DNA: TGTGCCAGCAACCCCAGGGGAACCTATGGCTACACCTTC. Its translation is CASNPRGTYGYTF.

This clonotype was seen a handful of times. V and J are TRBV12-3 or TRBV12-4 and TRBJ1-1; D is unresolved. V lost 5 bases and J 1 base, leaving 8 bases between the germline ends. The CDR3 contains 13 residues. CDR3 loop: CASSTAENTEAFF. In nucleotides, the CDR3 is TGTGCCAGCAGTACAGCGGAGAACACTGAAGCTTTCTTT.

This chain joins TRBV20-1 and TRBJ2-1, with 9 bases that match TRBD1. Germline V gene data show CDR1 as DFQATT and CDR2 as SNEGSKA (reference sequence). J gave up 7 bases and V 6 bases, and 7 bases lay outside the gene matches. This CDR3 region has 13 residues. CDR3 nucleotide sequence: TGCAGTGCCCCAGGACAGGGGCTAAATGAGCAGTTCTTC. This codes for CSAPGQGLNEQFF.

This clonotype was observed a few times. The chain is built from TRBV5-1 and TRBJ1-3; D ambiguous. The length of the CDR3 is 14 residues. The V gene lost 4 bases and the J gene lost 0 bases, with 8 bases spanning the gap. CDR1 and CDR2 from the germline V gene are SGHRS and YFSETQ. CDR3 residues: CASSVTDSGNTIYF. CDR3 bases: TGCGCCAGCAGCGTGACGGACTCTGGAAACACCATATATTTT.

The gene calls are TRBV3-1 and TRBJ2-3; tentatively, D is TRBD1 (6 bases). The CDR3 totals 16 residues. Germline assignment: CDR1 LGHDT and CDR2 YNNKEL (reference sequence). Trimming removed 1 base from V and 4 bases from J, with 15 bases in between. CDR3 in amino acids: CASSQAGTHRADTQYF. CDR3 nucleotides: TGTGCCAGCAGCCAAGCCGGGACCCACAGGGCAGATACGCAGTATTTT.

This rearrangement joins TRBV27 to TRBJ2-1, with 9 bases that match TRBD1. V lost 8 bases and J lost 4; bases outside the gene matches: 6. The CDR3 consists of 14 residues. Germline CDR1 is MNHEY and CDR2 is SMNVEV (reference sequence). The CDR3 DNA reads as TGTGCCAGCCTCGGGACAGGGAAGTACAATGAGCAGTTCTTC. Its translation: CASLGTGKYNEQFF.

This sequence joins TRBV2 and TRBJ2-1; 7 bases agree with TRBD1. The CDR3 covers 12 residues. Trimming removed 7 bases from V and 7 bases from J; junction bases left unmatched: 4. Germline CDR1 reads SNHLY; CDR2 reads FYNNEI. The CDR3 bases are TGTGCCAGCAAGGGGGCTGGGAATGAGCAGTTCTTC. Translating gives CASKGAGNEQFF.

This clonotype was detected only a few times. The chain has TRBV5-6 and TRBJ2-7; D is perhaps TRBD1 (6 bases). CDR1 SGHDT and CDR2 YYEEEE come from the germline V gene. V lost 1 base, J lost 3 bases, and 14 bases lay in between. CDR3 size: 15 residues. The CDR3 loop reads CASSLPAGANYEQYF. DNA of the CDR3: TGTGCCAGCAGCTTGCCGGCAGGGGCCAACTACGAGCAGTACTTC. The full variable domain, completed using reference TRBV5-6 and TRBJ2-7, is DAGVTQSPTHLIKTRGQQVTLRCSPKSGHDTVSWYQQALGQGPQFIFQYYEEEERQRGNFPDRFSGHQFPNYSSELNVNALLLGDSALYLCASSLPAGANYEQYFGPGTRLTVT.

This clonotype was picked up a small number of times. The chain joins TRBV6-5 to TRBJ1-1; D is undetermined. Per the germline V gene, CDR1 is MNHEY and CDR2 is SVGAGI. V lost 0 bases to trimming and J lost 1 base, with 9 bases between them. This CDR3 region has 15 residues. The DNA of the CDR3 is TGTGCCAGCAGTTACTCGACATCGGGGAACACTGAAGCTTTCTTT. It specifies CASSYSTSGNTEAFF.

The sample holds a few counts of this clonotype. The chain joins TRBV5-1 to TRBJ2-6; unclear D gene. The CDR3 is made up of 16 amino acids. The ends were cut back, 6 bases at V and 0 bases at J, with 13 bases in the middle. Per the germline V gene, CDR1 is SGHRS and CDR2 is YFSETQ. The CDR3 bases are TGCGCCAGCACAATCGGACGTAACTCTGGGGCCAACGTCCTGACTTTC. Its protein product is CASTIGRNSGANVLTF.

V and J are TRBV18 and TRBJ2-3, with D uncertain. Germline-derived CDR1 and CDR2 are KGHSH and LQKENI. Trimming took 4 bases from V and 0 from J, leaving 5 bases between them. The CDR3 extends over 13 amino acids. The DNA of the CDR3 is TGTGCCAGCTCACAACAGAGCACAGATACGCAGTATTTT. This translates into CASSQQSTDTQYF.

The chain carries TRBV4-2 and TRBJ2-7, with 10 positions matching TRBD2. Germline CDR1 and CDR2: LGHNA and YNFKEQ. The CDR3 length is 13 residues. Trimming cost V 10 bases and J 6 bases; bases outside gene matches: 9. DNA of the CDR3: TGTGCCACTTTAAGCGGGAGGGTAGGCGAGCAGTACTTC. Its protein is CATLSGRVGEQYF.

The chain has TRBV3-1 and TRBJ2-3, with 7 nucleotides matching TRBD2. V lost 1 base and J lost 2; bases outside the gene matches: 9. CDR1 and CDR2 from the germline V gene are LGHDT and YNNKEL (reference sequence). The CDR3 has 17 amino acids. CDR3 residues: CASSQATGGRDTDTQYF. The CDR3 region has the DNA TGTGCCAGCAGCCAAGCCACTGGGGGGAGGGACACAGATACGCAGTATTTT.

This clonotype was counted between two and nine times. CDR3 in DNA: TGTGCCAGCAGATCTAGCGGGGCTTCCTCCTACGAGCAGTACTTC. This codes for CASRSSGASSYEQYF. V is TRBV6-1 and J is TRBJ2-7, with 9 bases that match TRBD2. Germline trimming cut 6 bases from V and 0 bases from J; bases unmatched to any gene: 6. The CDR3 is 15 amino acids. CDR1 and CDR2 from the germline V gene are MNHNS and SASEGT.

This clonotype was seen a handful of times. The chain carries TRBV10-3 and TRBJ2-5; 7 nucleotides match TRBD2. Trimming at V came to 6 bases and at J to 1 base, leaving 2 bases not matched to a gene. This CDR3 spans 13 amino acids. CDR1 is ENHRY, CDR2 SYGVKD, per germline. The CDR3 coding sequence is TGTGCCATCAGACCTAGCGGCCAAGAGACCCAGTACTTC. Residues: CAIRPSGQETQYF.

This clonotype turned up a few times. The chain's CDR3 is CAWSGDNYGYTF. The CDR3 bases are TGTGCCTGGAGTGGGGATAACTATGGCTACACCTTC. The chain recombines TRBV30 with TRBJ1-2; D not resolved. V was pared by 1 base and J by 1 base, with 4 bases between. The CDR3 spans 12 residues. Germline loops: CDR1 GTSNPN, CDR2 SVGIG (reference sequence).

In its sample, this clonotype was seen a few times. The rearrangement links TRBV12-3 or TRBV12-4 to TRBJ1-1; D is uncertain. Trimming shortened V by 5 bases and J by 4 bases, and 17 bases separated the two germline ends. The CDR3 is 15 amino acids. CDR3 in DNA: TGTGCCAGCAGTCCCAGCGGTGGGTTTGGCACTGAAGCTTTCTTT. Amino acid sequence: CASSPSGGFGTEAFF.

This sequence joins TRBV18 and TRBJ1-5; D is uncertain. Per germline, CDR1 KGHSH and CDR2 LQKENI. The CDR3 is 16 amino acids. Trimming pared 1 base from V and 6 bases from J, leaving 16 bases between. In DNA form, the CDR3 reads TGTGCCAGCTCACCACGTCCCGCAAAGGAAGGTCAGCCCCAGCATTTT. This translates into CASSPRPAKEGQPQHF.

This clonotype turned up a few times. The rearrangement uses TRBV20-1 and TRBJ2-3; 10 positions agree with TRBD2. The CDR3 runs 15 residues. CDR1 is DFQATT and CDR2 is SNEGSKA in the germline V gene (reference sequence). The ends lost 3 bases at V and 0 bases at J; junction bases unmatched: 3. In nucleotides, the CDR3 is TGCAGTGCTAGTGAACTAGCGGGGAGCACAGATACGCAGTATTTT. Translation: CSASELAGSTDTQYF.

The chain carries TRBV24-1 and TRBJ1-1; D perhaps matches TRBD1 (5 bases). The V gene lost 5 bases and the J gene lost 1 base, with 7 bases spanning the gap. The germline gives CDR1 KGHDR, CDR2 SFDVKD. The CDR3 has 13 amino acids. The CDR3 reads CATSGGENTEAFF. The DNA for the CDR3 is TGTGCCACCAGTGGGGGCGAGAACACTGAAGCTTTCTTT.

This clonotype was picked up one time. The chain combines TRBV14 with TRBJ2-7; 10 nucleotides agree with TRBD1. The CDR3 extends over 15 amino acids. Germline V CDR1 and CDR2: SGHDN, FVKESK. After removal of 4 bases from V and 4 bases from J, the junction contained 7 bases not matched to a gene. For the CDR3, the DNA is TGTGCCAGCAGCCCCTGGACAGGGGGTAGGTACGAGCAGTACTTC. This translates into CASSPWTGGRYEQYF. The full variable domain, completed using reference TRBV14 and TRBJ2-7, is EAGVTQFPSHSVIEKGQTVTLRCDPISGHDNLYWYRRVMGKEIKFLLHFVKESKQDESGMPNNRFLAERTGGTYSTLKVQPAELEDSGVYFCASSPWTGGRYEQYFGPGTRLTVT.

The table lists this clonotype with a few counts. The chain carries TRBV20-1 and TRBJ2-7, with D perhaps matching TRBD1 (5 bases). Trimming shortened V by 3 bases and J by 2 bases, and 11 bases separated the two germline ends. The germline V gene has CDR1 DFQATT and CDR2 SNEGSKA (reference sequence). The CDR3 totals 13 residues. DNA for the CDR3: TGCAGTGCTAGTAGGGGCGTCCCCTACGAGCAGTACTTC. Residues: CSASRGVPYEQYF.

The chain has TRBV5-1 and TRBJ2-7; 8 bases are a match to TRBD1. The CDR3 loop spans 15 amino acids. In germline, CDR1 is SGHRS, CDR2 YFSETQ. After removal of 7 bases from V and 6 bases from J, the junction contained 15 bases not matched to a gene. For the CDR3, the DNA is TGCGCCAGCCTGTTCGGGACAGGTAGAAGAGGCGAGCAGTACTTC. Its protein product is CASLFGTGRRGEQYF.

This clonotype was observed many times. This chain connects TRBV5-1 to TRBJ1-1, with no clear D. Deletions cut 0 bases from V and 3 bases from J, with 9 bases between. Germline V CDR1 and CDR2: SGHRS, YFSETQ. CDR3 length: 14 residues. The CDR3 DNA is TGCGCCAGCAGCTTGGAAGGGTGGGACACTGAAGCTTTCTTT. Translated, it gives CASSLEGWDTEAFF.

The chain is built from TRBV4-1 and TRBJ1-5; no clear D gene. The V end was cut by 1 base, the J end by 6 bases, with 7 bases between. The CDR3 runs to 13 residues. Germline-derived CDR1 and CDR2 are MGHRA and YSYEKL. CDR3 sequence reads: CASSQVPGQPQHF. CDR3 in DNA: TGCGCCAGCAGCCAAGTGCCAGGTCAGCCCCAGCATTTT.